This T cell receptor beta chain appears in the sequencing data of a study of PD-1 blockade in mismatch repair-deficient tumors. Study overall: Patients had approximately 13 mismatch repair-deficient cancer types, all previously treated and progressing.

All patients were mismatch repair deficient, assessed by either PCR or immunohistochemistry. Repertoires were generated with immunoSEQ multiplex PCR, while TCRdb's copy carries only in-frame clones and drops some. The sample consists of some 85,000 clones, around 80% of them appearing once. The CDR3 totals 15 residues. J was trimmed by 8 bases and V by 4 bases; bases with no gene match: 10. CDR1 and CDR2 (germline): SGHRS, YFSETQ. With respect to this clone: Its antigen is as yet unknown.

Study results and limitations: Tumor-resident clones, often absent from pretreatment blood, expanded after pembrolizumab and then contracted.

The clonotype originates from an adult with mismatch repair-deficient cancer. The chain carries TRBV5-1 and TRBJ1-4, with 8 nucleotides matching TRBD1. Sample: peripheral blood, taken 44 weeks after starting pembrolizumab. The CDR3 loop reads CASSPGTGRGEKLFF. CDR3 in DNA: TGCGCCAGCAGCCCGGGGACAGGCCGAGGGGAAAAACTGTTTTTT.